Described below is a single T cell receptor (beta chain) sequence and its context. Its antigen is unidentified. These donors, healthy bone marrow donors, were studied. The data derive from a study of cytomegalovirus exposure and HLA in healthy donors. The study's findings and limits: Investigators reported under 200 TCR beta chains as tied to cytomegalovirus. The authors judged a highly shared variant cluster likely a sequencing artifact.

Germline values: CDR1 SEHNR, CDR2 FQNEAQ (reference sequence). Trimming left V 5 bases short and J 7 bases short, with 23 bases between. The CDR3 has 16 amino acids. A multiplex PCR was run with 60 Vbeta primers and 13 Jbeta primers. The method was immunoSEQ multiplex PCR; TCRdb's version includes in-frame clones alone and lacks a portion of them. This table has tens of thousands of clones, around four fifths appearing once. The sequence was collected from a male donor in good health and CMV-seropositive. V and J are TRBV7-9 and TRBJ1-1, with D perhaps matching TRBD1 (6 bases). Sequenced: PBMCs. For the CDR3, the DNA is TGTGCCAGCAGCCCCGCTGGGCGGGGGGCATCTGGTGAAGCTTTCTTT. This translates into CASSPAGRGASGEAFF. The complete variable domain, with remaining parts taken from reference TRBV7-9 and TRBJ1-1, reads DTGVSQNPRHKITKRGQNVTFRCDPISEHNRLYWYRQTLGQGPEFLTYFQNEAQLEKSRLLSDRFSAERPKGSFSTLEIQRTEQGDSAMYLCASSPAGRGASGEAFFGQGTRLTVV.